The 16 T cell receptor beta chains listed next were all sequenced from one sample in a study of CD8 T cells in ankylosing spondylitis. From the 5' RACE reads, TCRdb called clonotypes with MiXCR, one entry per CDR3 protein. The sample has roughly 120,000 distinct CDR3 sequences, roughly 15% seen once; the top ten hold approximately 3%. Sequencing was performed on blood, either unsorted or a sorted T cell fraction (not recorded which). The source is a female donor with ankylosing spondylitis or in good health (not recorded which).

This clonotype came up a few times. At one boundary the junction diverges from the germline segment, which might be a read error. This sequence joins TRBV5-1 and TRBJ2-1; possible D gene TRBD2, 5 bases. The CDR3 has 9 residues. CDR1 and CDR2 (germline): SGHRS, YFSETQ. The CDR3 sequence is CASSLVRDF. DNA of the CDR3: TGCGCCAGCAGCTTGGTTCGGGACTTC.

The table lists this clonotype with many counts. This chain joins TRBV29-1 and TRBJ2-7; 10 positions match TRBD1. Trimming removed 7 bases from V and 4 bases from J; junction bases left unmatched: 4. This CDR3 has 12 residues. In germline, CDR1 is SQVTM, CDR2 ANQGSEA. This CDR3 reads CSGLDRGYEQYF. CDR3 nucleotides: TGCAGCGGGTTGGACAGGGGGTACGAGCAGTACTTC.

This clonotype was observed many times. This sequence joins TRBV5-1 and TRBJ1-1; 7 bases line up with TRBD1. Germline trimming cut 0 bases from V and 11 bases from J; bases unmatched to any gene: 7. The V gene's germline CDR1 is SGHRS and CDR2 YFSETQ. CDR3 length: 13 residues. The CDR3, as DNA: TGCGCCAGCAGCTTGGGGACAGGAGGTAGTGCTTTCTTT. Its protein product is CASSLGTGGSAFF.

In its sample, this clonotype was seen many times. The V and J genes are TRBV20-1 and TRBJ1-5, with D tentatively TRBD1 (6 bases). The V and J ends lost 2 bases and 6 bases respectively, with 8 bases between them. There are 12 residues in the CDR3. Germline CDR1 DFQATT, CDR2 SNEGSKA (reference sequence). In DNA, the CDR3 is TGCAGTGCTAGAACAGGGAGTCAGCCCCAGCATTTT. Protein product: CSARTGSQPQHF.

This clonotype was detected a few times. This sequence joins TRBV6-1 and TRBJ2-1; 7 nucleotides agree with TRBD2. The germline V gene has CDR1 MNHNS and CDR2 SASEGT. Germline trimming cut 6 bases from V and 9 bases from J; bases unmatched to any gene: 11. This CDR3 comprises 14 residues. The CDR3 sequence: CASSAPLARSEQFF. In DNA form, the CDR3 reads TGTGCCAGCAGCGCCCCACTAGCGAGGTCTGAGCAGTTCTTC.

This clonotype showed up many times. The rearrangement uses TRBV7-2 and TRBJ2-3, with 13 bases fitting TRBD2. The CDR3 consists of 16 residues. Losses at the gene ends were 6 bases for V and 5 bases for J; bases not matched to a gene: 8. CDR1 and CDR2 (germline): SGHTA, FQGNSA. CDR3 sequence: CASRKTSGGQVDTQYF. The CDR3 region has the DNA TGTGCCAGCAGAAAGACTAGCGGGGGGCAGGTAGATACGCAGTATTTT.

The table lists this clonotype with many counts. The gene calls are TRBV29-1 and TRBJ2-5; no reliable D call. CDR3 length: 13 amino acids. V shed 1 base and J shed 5 bases, with 11 bases lying between them. Germline V gives CDR1 SQVTM, CDR2 ANQGSEA. CDR3 sequence reads: CSVEVGSDETQYF. The CDR3 coding sequence is TGCAGCGTTGAAGTTGGATCGGACGAGACCCAGTACTTC.

This clonotype was recorded many times. The chain uses TRBV9 and TRBJ2-3, with 11 bases matching TRBD2. The ends lost 2 bases at V and 4 bases at J; junction bases unmatched: 6. The CDR3 sequence is 16 residues long. CDR1 SGDLS and CDR2 YYNGEE come from the germline V gene. The CDR3 loop reads CASSVSPLAGADTQYF. CDR3 coding DNA: TGTGCCAGCAGCGTGTCACCACTAGCGGGAGCAGATACGCAGTATTTT.

The V gene is TRBV24-1, the J gene TRBJ2-7; TRBD2 is a possible D gene (6 bases). The V gene lost 4 bases and the J gene lost 6 bases, with 15 bases spanning the gap. The CDR3 covers 14 residues. The germline V gene has CDR1 KGHDR and CDR2 SFDVKD. CDR3 DNA: TGTGCCACCAGTGAGGACCGGGGCGGGGCCGAGCAGTACTTC. The encoded protein is CATSEDRGGAEQYF.

There are many counts of this clonotype. CDR3 coding DNA: TGTGCCAGCAGCTCGGACAGCCTCGGTTCACCCCTCCACTTT. Translating gives CASSSDSLGSPLHF. This sequence joins TRBV7-3 and TRBJ1-6; the D gene is possibly TRBD1 (6 bases). V lost 4 bases, J lost 9 bases, and 13 bases lay in between. This CDR3 comprises 14 residues. The germline V gene has CDR1 SGHTA and CDR2 FQGTGA.

This clonotype was picked up a small number of times. CDR3 sequence: CASSTGGRDNSPLHF. DNA for the CDR3: TGTGCCAGTTCAACAGGGGGACGAGACAATTCACCCCTCCACTTT. This chain links TRBV7-8 with TRBJ1-6, with 8 bases lining up with TRBD1. Trimming took 9 bases from V and 7 from J; bases not matched to a gene: 11. CDR3 size: 15 residues. The germline V gene has CDR1 SGHVS and CDR2 FQNEAQ.

V and J are TRBV15 and TRBJ2-3; weak D call: TRBD2 (6 bases). Germline CDR1 is LNHNV and CDR2 is YYDKDF (reference sequence). This CDR3 has 15 amino acids. The V end lost 4 bases, the J end lost 1 base, and 12 bases lay between the germline ends. The CDR3 loop is CATSTGEGGTDTQYF. As DNA, the CDR3 is TGTGCCACCAGCACGGGGGAAGGAGGCACAGATACGCAGTATTTT.

The chain has TRBV27 and TRBJ2-5; 10 bases match TRBD2. This CDR3 contains 16 residues. V gave up 3 bases and J gave up 4 bases; unmatched junction bases: 8. The germline CDR1 and CDR2 sequences are MNHEY and SMNVEV (reference sequence). In DNA form, the CDR3 reads TGTGCCAGCAGTTTCTTGAGCGGGGGGGCGTCAGAGACCCAGTACTTC. Its protein product is CASSFLSGGASETQYF.

The V and J genes are TRBV5-5 and TRBJ2-1; weak D call: TRBD1 (6 bases). The CDR3 contains 14 residues. V dropped 0 bases and J dropped 7 bases, with 11 bases sitting between them. Germline lookup yields CDR1 SGHKS and CDR2 YYEKEE (reference sequence). CDR3 loop: CASSLDRAGNEQFF. In DNA, the CDR3 is TGTGCCAGCAGCTTGGACAGGGCGGGTAATGAGCAGTTCTTC.

There are many counts of this clonotype. This rearrangement joins TRBV18 to TRBJ1-5; D possibly corresponds to TRBD1 (6 bases). Germline loops: CDR1 KGHSH, CDR2 LQKENI. V lost 8 bases, J lost 2 bases, and 13 bases lay in between. CDR3 size: 14 residues. This chain's CDR3 is CASTGGFRNQPQHF. CDR3 sequence (DNA): TGTGCCAGCACCGGGGGCTTTCGCAATCAGCCCCAGCATTTT.

Worth noting for this clonotype: A much larger clonotype is one base distant, so this may be a read error. As DNA, the CDR3 is TGCGCCAGCAGCTCCGGGACACGGGGCTTCGAGACCCAGTACTTC. It specifies CASSSGTRGFETQYF. The V and J genes are TRBV5-1 and TRBJ2-5, with D possibly TRBD1 on 6 matching bases. Deletions cut 3 bases from V and 5 bases from J, with 17 bases between. The CDR3 is made up of 15 amino acids. CDR1 is SGHRS and CDR2 is YFSETQ in the germline V gene.